The source of this T cell receptor beta chain is a study of T cells after yellow fever vaccination. Study results and limitations: CD4 and CD8 compartments shared a small share of clonotypes, likely from convergent recombination. The secondary response peaked faster, at day 5 versus 15, but was weaker. Post-booster samples contained most primary-vaccination clones (approximately 97% CD4, roughly 88% CD8).

The germline V and J ends were trimmed by 6 bases and 0 bases, with 8 bases remaining between them. Germline V gene data show CDR1 as LNHDA and CDR2 as SQIVND (reference sequence). The CDR3 consists of 13 residues. Points on this clonotype: Its antigen is unidentified.

TCRdb fed the 5' RACE reads into MiXCR, producing one record per CDR3 protein. The sample contains nearly 70,000 distinct CDR3 sequences, approximately 7% of which appear only once. This TCR was sampled from a man aged 18-30 years who received the YFV17D yellow fever vaccine. The chain is built from TRBV19 and TRBJ1-1; a possible D gene is TRBD1 (6 bases). Specimen: CD8+ T cells sorted from PBMCs, collected about 49 days after the first yellow fever vaccination. CDR3 sequence reads: CASRDSMNTEAFF. Written as DNA, the CDR3 is TGTGCCAGTAGGGACAGTATGAACACTGAAGCTTTCTTT. Supplemented by reference TRBV19 and TRBJ1-1, the full variable domain reads DGGITQSPKYLFRKEGQNVTLSCEQNLNHDAMYWYRQDPGQGLRLIYYSQIVNDFQKGDIAEGYSVSREKKESFPLTVTSAQKNPTAFYLCASRDSMNTEAFFGQGTRLTVV.